Detailed here is one TCR beta chain. Antigen unknown. These data are taken from a study of cytomegalovirus exposure and HLA in healthy donors. Study-wide results and caveats: For most TCR beta V segments, an earlier analysis put the productive rate at about 87% or about 30% of the time. TCR beta V- and J-gene trimming, according to a later analysis, was linked to a missense DCLRE1C variant. Investigators reported around 150 TCR beta chains as tied to cytomegalovirus.

A multiplex PCR was run with 60 Vbeta primers and 13 Jbeta primers. TCRdb's copy holds only in-frame clones and misses some; the assay was immunoSEQ multiplex PCR. In the table there are approximately 80,000 clones, more than 70% of which are singletons. Germline V lookup: CDR1 SGDLS, CDR2 YYNGEE. V shed 0 bases and J 7 bases; nucleotides not matched to a gene: 10. There are 17 residues in the CDR3. The specimen was PBMCs. The clonotype originates from a man aged 55 to 70 in good health and CMV-seronegative. This rearrangement joins TRBV9 to TRBJ2-2; 9 nucleotides agree with TRBD2. CDR3: CASSVDPAGGLIGELFF. CDR3 sequence (DNA): TGTGCCAGCAGCGTAGATCCAGCGGGGGGTTTGATCGGGGAGCTGTTTTTT.